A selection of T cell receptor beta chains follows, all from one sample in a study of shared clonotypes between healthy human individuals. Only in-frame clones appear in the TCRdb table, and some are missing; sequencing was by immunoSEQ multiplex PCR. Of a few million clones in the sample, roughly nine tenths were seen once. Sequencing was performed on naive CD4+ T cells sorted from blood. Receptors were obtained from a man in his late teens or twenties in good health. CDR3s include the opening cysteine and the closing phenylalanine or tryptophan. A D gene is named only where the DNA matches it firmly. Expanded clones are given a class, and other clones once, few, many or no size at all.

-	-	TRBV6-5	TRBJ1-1	CASSRGSLGTEAFF	TGTGCCAGCAGTAGGGGGTCGCTTGGCACTGAAGCTTTCTTT
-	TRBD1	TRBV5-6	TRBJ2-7	CASRRTGYEQYF	TGTGCCAGCAGAAGGACAGGCTACGAGCAGTACTTC
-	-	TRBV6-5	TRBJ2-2	CASSYMGVGELFF	TGTGCCAGCAGTTACATGGGGGTCGGGGAGCTGTTTTTT
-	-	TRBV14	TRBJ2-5	CASSQWQGETQYF	TGTGCCAGCAGCCAGTGGCAGGGAGAGACCCAGTACTTC
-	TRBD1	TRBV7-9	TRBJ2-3	CASSFGTGVTDTQYF	TGTGCCAGCAGCTTTGGTACAGGGGTAACAGATACGCAGTATTTT
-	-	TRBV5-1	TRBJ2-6	CASSLGSGANVLTF	TGCGCCAGCAGCCTTGGGTCTGGGGCCAACGTCCTGACTTTC
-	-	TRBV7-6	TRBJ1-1	CASSLAWETEAFF	TGTGCCAGCAGCTTAGCTTGGGAGACTGAAGCTTTCTTT
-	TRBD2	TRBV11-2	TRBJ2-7	CASSLSGVEQYF	TGTGCCAGCAGCTTAAGCGGGGTTGAGCAGTACTTC
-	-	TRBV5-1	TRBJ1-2	CASSLAPDKGYYGYTF	TGCGCCAGCAGCTTGGCACCCGACAAGGGGTACTATGGCTACACCTTC
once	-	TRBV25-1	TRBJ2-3	CASSERPRGTDTQYF	TGTGCCAGCAGTGAACGGCCAAGGGGCACAGATACGCAGTATTTT
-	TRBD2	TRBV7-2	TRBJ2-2	CASSLATGTSAYTGELFF	TGTGCCAGCAGCTTAGCGACCGGGACTAGCGCCTACACCGGGGAGCTGTTTTTT
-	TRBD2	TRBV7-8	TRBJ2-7	CASSFGSSGRPTKQYF	TGTGCCAGCAGCTTCGGAAGTAGCGGGAGGCCTACGAAGCAGTACTTC
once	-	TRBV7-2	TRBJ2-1	CASSGGRGSYNEQFF	TGTGCCAGCAGCGGAGGCAGGGGTTCTTACAATGAGCAGTTCTTC
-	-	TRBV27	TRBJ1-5	CASSLMWGGQPQHF	TGTGCCAGCAGTTTAATGTGGGGAGGTCAGCCCCAGCATTTT
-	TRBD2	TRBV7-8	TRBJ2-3	CASSTMPAGGLTDTQYF	TGTGCCAGCAGCACGATGCCAGCGGGGGGTCTCACAGATACGCAGTATTTT
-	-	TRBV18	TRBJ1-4	CASSRTPGLTPSANEKLFF	TGTGCCAGCTCGCGCACACCGGGACTCACGCCGTCAGCTAATGAAAAACTGTTTTTT
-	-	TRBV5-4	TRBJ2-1	CASSLSGPFNEQFF	TGTGCCAGCAGCTTGTCGGGACCCTTCAATGAGCAGTTCTTC
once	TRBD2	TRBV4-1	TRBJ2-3	CASSPILLAGGSTDTQYF	TGCGCCAGCAGCCCGATCCTTCTAGCGGGGGGTAGCACAGATACGCAGTATTTT